This TCR beta chain was profiled in a study of blood T cell repertoires in COVID-19. Overall study context: Researchers got acute and convalescent COVID-19 samples from the United States, Italy and Spain.

Original handling: Amplifying reference gene primers gave estimates of nucleated cell counts. The method was immunoSEQ multiplex PCR; TCRdb's version includes in-frame clones alone and lacks a portion of them. V, J and clone size derive from that table, while D and trimming were established from the DNA sequence. The table records about 120,000 clones, 70% to 85% of them present only once. Germline loops: CDR1 PRHDT, CDR2 FYEKMQ (reference sequence). The CDR3 runs to 14 residues. V dropped 1 base and J dropped 6; count of bases not matched to a gene: 5. This sequence originates from a man in his sixties or seventies with active or convalescent COVID-19. The sample consisted of peripheral blood. The rearrangement joins TRBV13 to TRBJ2-7; 8 bases match TRBD2. CDR3 sequence reads: CASSLELAEAEQYF. In DNA form, the CDR3 reads TGTGCCAGCAGCTTAGAACTAGCGGAGGCCGAGCAGTACTTC. Together with reference TRBV13 and TRBJ2-7, the CDR3 gives the full variable domain: AAGVIQSPRHLIKEKRETATLKCYPIPRHDTVYWYQQGPGQDPQFLISFYEKMQSDKGSIPDRFSAQQFSDYHSELNMSSLELGDSALYFCASSLELAEAEQYFGPGTRLTVT.